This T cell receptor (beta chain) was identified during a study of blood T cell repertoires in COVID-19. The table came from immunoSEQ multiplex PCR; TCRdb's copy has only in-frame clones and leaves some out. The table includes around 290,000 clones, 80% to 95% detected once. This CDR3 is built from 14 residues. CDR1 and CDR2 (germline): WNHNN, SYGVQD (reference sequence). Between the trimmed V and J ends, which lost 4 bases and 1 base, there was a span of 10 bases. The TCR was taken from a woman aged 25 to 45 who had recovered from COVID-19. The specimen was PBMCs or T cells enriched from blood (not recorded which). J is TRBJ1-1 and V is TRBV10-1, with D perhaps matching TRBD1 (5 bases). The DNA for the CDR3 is TGCGCCAGCAGTGCCATGGGGGGGAACACTGAAGCTTTCTTT. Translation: CASSAMGGNTEAFF.